The rows below give T cell receptor beta chains drawn from one sample of a study of blood T cell repertoires in COVID-19. TCRdb's copy holds only in-frame clones and misses some; the assay was immunoSEQ multiplex PCR. The sample holds nearly 300,000 clones; 70% to 85% are singletons and the top ten take roughly 1.5%. Specimen: peripheral blood. Every receptor here comes from a human donor with COVID-19, enrolled during active disease. The donor label of this sample is uncertain. The CDR3 runs from the conserved cysteine through the conserved F or W. The D gene is left open where the match is weak. The size entry is marked missing in some rows and otherwise reads once, few, many or a size class.

v_call	d_call	j_call	clone_size	cdr3_nt	cdr3_aa
TRBV7-3	-	TRBJ2-1	few	TGTGCCAGCAGCACAAACAGGTACAATGAGCAGTTCTTC	CASSTNRYNEQFF
TRBV6-1	TRBD1	TRBJ1-1	-	TGTGCCAGCAGTGACAGGGGGGAGACTGAAGCTTTCTTT	CASSDRGETEAFF
TRBV19	TRBD1	TRBJ1-5	-	TGTGCCACCAAAGGGGGCCAGGCGAGCCAGCCCCAGCATTTT	CATKGGQASQPQHF
TRBV6-4	-	TRBJ2-2	-	TGTGCCAGCCGAATGGGAGGTACCCCGAACACCGGGGAGCTGTTTTTT	CASRMGGTPNTGELFF
TRBV25-1	TRBD2	TRBJ2-7	-	TGTGCCAGCAGTAAAATGGGGGGGATTGTTGTTCGCGAGCAGTACTTC	CASSKMGGIVVREQYF
TRBV6-5	TRBD1	TRBJ2-7	-	TGTGCCAGCAGTTACCGCCGGGGACAGGGGCCCTACGAGCAGTACTTC	CASSYRRGQGPYEQYF
TRBV27	-	TRBJ1-1	-	TGTGCCAGCAGTTTATCGACCCGGGGTGACACTGAAGCTTTCTTT	CASSLSTRGDTEAFF
TRBV5-4	TRBD2	TRBJ2-7	-	TGTGCCAGCAGCGTACTAGCGGGAGCCTCCTACGAGCAGTACTTC	CASSVLAGASYEQYF
TRBV6-5	-	TRBJ1-2	few	TGTGCCAGCAGTTATGTTCAGGGTCTCAACTATGGCTACACCTTC	CASSYVQGLNYGYTF
TRBV21-1	-	TRBJ1-1	-	TGTGCCAGCAGCACCAGACAGTTTTATTTGAACACTGAAGCTTTCTTT	CASSTRQFYLNTEAFF
TRBV15	-	TRBJ2-5	-	TGTGCCACCAGCAGAGATCGGCAGGGTACGGAGACCCAGTACTTC	CATSRDRQGTETQYF
TRBV28	TRBD2	TRBJ2-1	few	TGTGCCAGCAGTCTGACTAGCGGGAGCTCCTACAATGAGCAGTTCTTC	CASSLTSGSSYNEQFF
TRBV7-9	-	TRBJ1-2	-	TGTGCCAGCAGCTTAGAGGCAACCAGGCACTATGGCTACACCTTC	CASSLEATRHYGYTF
TRBV6-4	-	TRBJ2-2	-	TGTGCCAGCAGTGTTACGGACAGCTACACCGGGGAGCTGTTTTTT	CASSVTDSYTGELFF
TRBV9	TRBD2	TRBJ2-1	-	TGTGCCAGCAGCGCGAGCCTAGCGGACAATGAGCAGTTCTTC	CASSASLADNEQFF
TRBV10-3	TRBD2	TRBJ2-3	once	TGTGCCATCAGTGACCGGGGGGCAGATACGCAGTATTTT	CAISDRGADTQYF
TRBV27	-	TRBJ1-5	-	TGTGCCAGCAGTTTACCGCCGCTCTATAGCAATCAGCCCCAGCATTTT	CASSLPPLYSNQPQHF
TRBV12-2	-	TRBJ2-1	-	TGTGCAAGTCGCCGCTTAGAAAGCGTCGTCCACAATGAGCAGTTCTTC	CASRRLESVVHNEQFF
TRBV30	TRBD2	TRBJ2-1	-	TGTGCCTGGAGTGGGACTAGCCAGGGTGAGCAGTTCTTC	CAWSGTSQGEQFF
TRBV7-2	-	TRBJ2-5	-	TGTGCCAGCAGCTCCACCGGGACATCCCAAGAGACCCAGTACTTC	CASSSTGTSQETQYF
TRBV7-3	-	TRBJ2-5	-	TGTGCCAGCAGCTCCAGGACAGACCAAGAGACCCAGTACTTC	CASSSRTDQETQYF
TRBV7-2	TRBD1	TRBJ2-2	once	TGTGCCAGCAGCTTAGGAGACAGGGCCGCGAACACCGGGGAGCTGTTTTTT	CASSLGDRAANTGELFF
TRBV6-5	-	TRBJ2-1	-	TGTGCCAGTAAAACGAGCAGGGGCGGCAATGAGCAGTTCTTC	CASKTSRGGNEQFF
TRBV7-2	-	TRBJ1-3	-	TGTGCCAGCAGCTTTACTATGGGAAACACCATATATTTT	CASSFTMGNTIYF
TRBV29-1	-	TRBJ1-2	-	TGCAGCGTTGAAGCGGGAAGGGGCTACACCTTC	CSVEAGRGYTF
TRBV7-2	TRBD2	TRBJ2-7	-	TGTGCCAGCAGCGGGACTAGCGGGCCCTACGAGCAGTACTTC	CASSGTSGPYEQYF
TRBV7-9	TRBD2	TRBJ2-1	-	TGTGCCAGCAGCTCGACCCTAGCGGGAGCTTTTGAGCAGTTCTTC	CASSSTLAGAFEQFF
TRBV19	TRBD1	TRBJ1-1	-	TGTGCCAGTTGGGACAGGGGTTTGGACACTGAAGCTTTCTTT	CASWDRGLDTEAFF
TRBV5-1	-	TRBJ2-7	-	TGCGCCAGCAGCTTGGAAGATAGGAGCTCCTACGAGCAGTACTTC	CASSLEDRSSYEQYF
TRBV11-2	TRBD1	TRBJ2-6	-	TGTGCCAGCAGCCCTGGTAGGGACAGGGCGTCTGGGGCCAACGTCCTGACTTTC	CASSPGRDRASGANVLTF
TRBV19	-	TRBJ1-5	-	TGTGCCAGTAGTATAAGAGGCAGGGCCATCAATCAGCCCCAGCATTTT	CASSIRGRAINQPQHF
TRBV5-8	-	TRBJ1-3	-	TGTGCCAGCAGCTTGGAGCAGGGGAGAAACACCATATATTTT	CASSLEQGRNTIYF
TRBV7-2	TRBD2	TRBJ2-7	once	TGTGCCAGCAGCTTAGTCAGTGAGCGGGGCGAGCAGTACTTC	CASSLVSERGEQYF
TRBV19	TRBD1	TRBJ1-1	few	TGTGCCAGTAGTATAGGGACAGGGGGAACTGAAGCTTTCTTT	CASSIGTGGTEAFF
TRBV28	-	TRBJ1-4	-	TGTGCCAGCATTGGGGGCTTTGCAACTAATGAAAAACTGTTTTTT	CASIGGFATNEKLFF
TRBV11-2	-	TRBJ2-1	-	TGTGCCAGCAGTACTCGCTCAGGGGGGCATGAGCAGTTCTTC	CASSTRSGGHEQFF
TRBV7-2	TRBD2	TRBJ2-1	-	TGTGCCAGCAGCTTAGACGGGAGGGTTGCTGAGCAGTTCTTC	CASSLDGRVAEQFF
TRBV11-2	TRBD2	TRBJ2-1	-	TGTGCCAGCAGCTTAGGTGGGACTAGCAGTATGAATGAGCAGTTCTTC	CASSLGGTSSMNEQFF
TRBV5-8	-	TRBJ2-7	-	TGTGCCAGCAGCTTGAGCCGCTACGAGCAGTACTTC	CASSLSRYEQYF
TRBV9	TRBD1	TRBJ1-2	-	TGTGCCAGCAGCGGAGGGGACAGGGGTTATGGCTACACCTTC	CASSGGDRGYGYTF
TRBV5-6	-	TRBJ2-1	-	TGTGCCAGCAGCCCGTTTAGCGGCAATGAGCAGTTCTTC	CASSPFSGNEQFF
TRBV19	-	TRBJ2-1	-	TGTGCCAGTAGCGGGGTGGGGTACAATGAGCAGTTCTTC	CASSGVGYNEQFF
TRBV28	TRBD1	TRBJ1-2	-	TGTGCCACCAGGGACAGGTCGCGGTATGGCTACACCTTC	CATRDRSRYGYTF
TRBV4-3	TRBD1	TRBJ2-4	-	TGCGCCAGCAGCCAAACTGGACAGGGACGAACCAAAAACATTCAGTACTTC	CASSQTGQGRTKNIQYF
TRBV4-2	TRBD1	TRBJ1-2	-	TGTGCCAGCAGCCAAGTCCTCACACAGGGGGTCTATGGCTACACCTTC	CASSQVLTQGVYGYTF
TRBV12-3/TRBV12-4	-	TRBJ1-3	once	TGTGCCAGCAGTGCGGATTCTGGAAACACCATATATTTT	CASSADSGNTIYF
TRBV5-6	TRBD1	TRBJ1-1	-	TGTGCCAGCAGAAACAACAGGGGACTCCTTTTCGAGGCTGAAGCTTTCTTT	CASRNNRGLLFEAEAFF